A single T cell receptor (beta chain) is shown here with its context. The data were obtained in a study of identical twins. This CDR3 contains 13 residues. Looked up from germline, CDR1 is MRHNA and CDR2 is SNTAGT. V lost 10 bases and J 7 bases, leaving 14 bases between the germline ends. A universal primer site arose from template switching, and cDNA bore unique molecular identifiers. TCRdb redid the calling of the 5' RACE reads with MiXCR, one entry per CDR3 protein. The sample gives approximately 500,000 distinct CDR3 sequences, 20% to 25% of which show up once; 2.9% is in the top ten. The data also belong to a second study, concerning T cells expressing NK-cell markers. That paper notes: From sorted CD3+CD56+NKG2C+, CD3+CD56+NKG2C- and CD3+CD56-NKG2C+ T cells came the TCR beta repertoires. A few of the donors also had these clonotypes leading their CD3+CD56-NKG2C+ fraction. The study did not resolve the HCMV specificity of expanded NKG2C+ T cell clones.

The sequence was obtained from a woman aged 18-29 years in good health. Sequencing used CD4+ T cells sorted from blood. This rearrangement joins TRBV6-4 to TRBJ1-6, with a possible D match to TRBD1 (6 bases). The CDR3 DNA reads TGTGCCACCTCAACAGGGTACAATTCACCCCTCCACTTT. The encoded protein is CATSTGYNSPLHF.